This TCR beta chain was obtained from a study of T cells in Graves' hyperthyroidism and ophthalmopathy. Overall study results and limits: The model forecast ophthalmopathy, anticipating it by a median approximately 6.2 months before onset.

TCR beta CDR3 sequences were amplified from RNA transcripts. HTBI primers were used for first-round RT-PCR of the TCR CDR3. TCRdb redid the calling of the multiplex PCR reads with MiXCR, one entry per CDR3 protein. The data contain roughly 840,000 distinct CDR3 sequences, around 38% of them seen just once; the ten biggest clones take up 7% to 10%. On this clonotype itself: The target antigen is unknown.

Trimming stripped 6 bases from V and 2 bases from J, with 11 bases between. The CDR3 sequence is 13 residues long. Germline V gene data show CDR1 as SGHKS and CDR2 as YYEKEE (reference sequence). Stable disease denoted Graves' hyperthyroidism without ophthalmopathy progression within 18 months. Clinical symptoms, serum thyroxine and TRAb, thyroid ultrasound and orbital computed tomography were used for the diagnoses. The chain links TRBV5-5 to TRBJ1-2; D remains ambiguous. Input material: blood. The receptor was derived from a man aged 18 to 29 with Graves' hyperthyroidism. In DNA form, the CDR3 reads TGTGCCAGCACTGGAGGGCTGAACTATGGCTACACCTTC. Translated: CASTGGLNYGYTF.